The 2 T cell receptor beta chains in this list originate from one sample, sequenced in a study of cytomegalovirus exposure and HLA in healthy donors. The repertoire was sequenced with immunoSEQ multiplex PCR; TCRdb's copy has only in-frame clones and lacks some. Here the sample spans fewer than 400,000 clones, 70% to 90% being singletons. Input material: PBMCs. The receptors originated from a woman aged 18-29 years in good health and CMV-seronegative.

The rearrangement uses TRBV7-9 and TRBJ1-1; 7 bases line up with TRBD1. This CDR3 has 14 residues. With V trimmed by 6 bases and J by 1 base, 5 bases remained unmatched. The germline V gene has CDR1 SEHNR and CDR2 FQNEAQ (reference sequence). In DNA form, the CDR3 reads TGTGCCAGCAGACCCCGGACAGGGAACACTGAAGCTTTCTTT. This sequence encodes CASRPRTGNTEAFF.

V is TRBV6-1 and J is TRBJ2-2, with TRBD2 identical over 8 bases. The CDR3 runs 13 residues. V dropped 11 bases and J dropped 2; count of bases not matched to a gene: 4. Germline assignment: CDR1 MNHNS and CDR2 SASEGT. The CDR3 nucleotides read TGTGCCCACGGGGGGGTCAACACCGGGGAGCTGTTTTTT. Amino acid sequence: CAHGGVNTGELFF.